This T cell receptor (beta chain) was sequenced in a study of cytomegalovirus exposure and HLA in healthy donors. At the level of the study: There were approximately 400 genotyped donors. Of these, about 80% fell in the genetic ancestry cluster associated with self-reported Caucasian donors.

The PCR ran on 60 Vbeta and 13 Jbeta primers. The method was immunoSEQ multiplex PCR; TCRdb's version includes in-frame clones alone and lacks a portion of them. Counted here are roughly 190,000 clones, roughly 68% occurring once; the ten biggest clones make up approximately 2%. Overall study findings and caveats: Reportedly, fewer N-insertions than the approximately 700-donor mean appeared in an Asian-associated ancestry cluster in a later analysis. Rates of TCR association differed by HLA locus in a later analysis, with DRB1 highest and HLA-C lowest. A later analysis linked a missense variant in DCLRE1C to the trimming of TCR beta V and J genes.

In germline, CDR1 is MGHDK, CDR2 SYGVNS. The CDR3 is made up of 17 amino acids. Regarding this clone: Its target is unknown.

The receptor comes from a woman in her 30s in good health and CMV-seronegative. The chain combines TRBV25-1 with TRBJ2-5; 7 bases agree with TRBD1. The DNA end favors TRBJ2-7, so the J call may be wrong. Input material: PBMCs. CDR3 DNA sequence: TGTGCCAGCAGCCAATCACCCTCCGGACAGGCCACCTACGAGCAGTACTTC. It encodes CASSQSPSGQATYEQYF.